At least ten counts were recorded for the clone carrying this TCR beta chain. This same CDR3 is encoded by further DNA sequences in the sample. The CDR3 spans 16 residues. Trimming removed 1 base from V and 3 bases from J; junction bases left unmatched: 2. Looked up from germline, CDR1 is SEHNR and CDR2 is FQNEAQ (reference sequence). The data originate from a study of blood T cell repertoires in COVID-19. In the authors' workflow: Amplification of reference gene primers provided the estimated nucleated cell counts. Sequencing used immunoSEQ multiplex PCR; TCRdb keeps in-frame clones, though not all of them. V and J calls plus clone size are reproduced from that table; the DNA served to infer D and trimming. Of a few hundred thousand clones listed, about 80% are singletons.

This TCR was recovered from a human donor in a cohort sampled during active COVID-19. The sample consisted of peripheral blood. This rearrangement joins TRBV7-9 to TRBJ1-6; 8 positions agree with TRBD1. CDR3 sequence: CASSLGGQGYNSPLHF. CDR3 nucleotide sequence: TGTGCCAGCAGCTTAGGAGGACAGGGCTATAATTCACCCCTCCACTTT.